This T cell receptor (beta chain) came from a study of blood T cells in healthy people across ages. Germline V gene data show CDR1 as LGHNA and CDR2 as YNFKEQ. The CDR3 loop spans 15 amino acids. A second PCR of 7 to 11 cycles used a sample-barcoded 5' primer and a J-beta primer mix. TCRdb used MiXCR to reprocess the 5' RACE reads, holding one entry per CDR3 protein. The repertoire holds 1.8 million or so distinct CDR3 sequences, with approximately 39% as singletons. Broader study findings: It was found that TCR beta diversity correlated strongly with the percentage of naive T cells.

Comments on this clonotype: Its antigen remains unknown.

This receptor was taken from a human donor in good health. The sequenced material came from blood. The genes are TRBV4-2 and TRBJ2-4, with D possibly matching TRBD1 (7 bases). The last part of the DNA fits TRBJ2-7 better; the J call may be wrong. The CDR3 sequence is CASSPGDRDFYEQYF. The CDR3 DNA reads TGTGCCAGCAGCCCAGGCGACAGGGACTTCTACGAGCAGTACTTC.